This entry lists 11 T cell receptor beta chains sequenced from one sample in a study of kidney transplant recipient with SARS-CoV-2 infection. TCRdb used MiXCR to reprocess the reads, holding one entry per CDR3 protein. The sample lists fewer than 250,000 distinct CDR3 sequences, around 26% seen once, with more than 6.5% in the top ten. The material sequenced was a blood sample, taken at baseline and on roughly day 110 from a kidney transplant recipient. Source of these receptors: a male patient aged 30 to 39 who had COVID-19 and was a kidney transplant recipient. The graft donor may have contributed some T cells.

This clonotype was counted ten times or more. The chain recombines TRBV9 with TRBJ2-7; 8 positions match TRBD2. V gave up 7 bases and J gave up 5 bases; unmatched junction bases: 8. The CDR3 contains 13 residues. CDR1 and CDR2 from the germline V gene are SGDLS and YYNGEE. As DNA, the CDR3 is TGTGCCAGCTCTGCGGGGGGTTTGAACGAGCAGTACTTC. It specifies CASSAGGLNEQYF.

This clonotype was observed many times. The chain is built from TRBV7-2 and TRBJ1-6; D is undetermined. V lost 5 bases and J lost 3, with 11 bases in between. CDR3 size: 15 residues. Germline V lookup: CDR1 SGHTA, CDR2 FQGNSA. CDR3 residues: CASSPQVNYNSPLHF. CDR3 sequence (DNA): TGTGCCAGCAGCCCTCAGGTCAACTATAATTCACCCCTCCACTTT.

Only a few counts were recorded for this clonotype. This rearrangement joins TRBV9 to TRBJ2-1; TRBD2 matches at 7 bases. The CDR3 runs to 16 residues. Per germline, CDR1 SGDLS and CDR2 YYNGEE. V lost 3 bases and J lost 1; bases outside the gene matches: 7. The CDR3 protein is CASSAKAGKSYNEQFF. CDR3 sequence (DNA): TGTGCCAGCAGCGCGAAAGCGGGAAAGTCCTACAATGAGCAGTTCTTC.

The chain uses TRBV6-2 or TRBV6-3 and TRBJ2-5; no firm D call. Germline V gene lookup returns CDR1 MNHEY and CDR2 SVGEGT. The CDR3 loop spans 11 amino acids. Trimming pared 5 bases from V and 13 bases from J, leaving 14 bases between. DNA of the CDR3: TGTGCCAGCAGTCCCCCTCCCGAGCGGTACTTC. Protein: CASSPPPERYF.

This clonotype showed up many times. The V call is TRBV23-1, the J call TRBJ1-4, with 7 bases lining up with TRBD1. TRBV23-1 is an open reading frame whose function is uncertain. Germline trimming cut 2 bases from V and 8 bases from J; bases unmatched to any gene: 5. CDR3 size: 14 residues. The CDR3 loop reads CASSQGTADEKLFF. CDR3 DNA: TGCGCCAGCAGTCAAGGGACAGCCGACGAAAAACTGTTTTTT.

The chain uses TRBV6-5 and TRBJ1-1, with D perhaps matching TRBD1 (5 bases). The CDR3 is 18 amino acids. Germline CDR1 is MNHEY and CDR2 is SVGAGI. Trimming shortened V by 2 bases and J by 0 bases, and 19 bases separated the two germline ends. The CDR3 protein is CASSYEGTAVGLNTEAFF. DNA of the CDR3: TGTGCCAGCAGTTACGAGGGGACGGCGGTAGGGTTGAACACTGAAGCTTTCTTT.

Details on this clonotype: The germline gene is not matched at one end of the junction; a read error may be the cause. The chain is built from TRBV5-1 and TRBJ2-3; 7 bases are a match to TRBD2. Germline CDR1 and CDR2: SGHRS and YFSETQ. This CDR3 spans 17 amino acids. CDR3 DNA sequence: TGCGCCAACAGCTCCTCCACCCTAGCGGTGAGCACAGATACGCAGTATTTT. Amino acid sequence: CANSSSTLAVSTDTQYF.

This clonotype was observed many times. CDR3 in DNA: TGCGCCAGCAGCCAAGATAGTTTGGGATCCTACGAGCAGTACTTC. This gives the protein CASSQDSLGSYEQYF. This chain joins TRBV4-3 and TRBJ2-7, with unresolved D. Trimming took 0 bases from V and 1 from J, leaving 10 bases between them. Germline V gene lookup returns CDR1 LGHNA and CDR2 YSLEER. The length of the CDR3 is 15 residues.

This clonotype was observed many times. V is TRBV7-2 and J is TRBJ2-5; D is unclear. This CDR3 contains 15 residues. From germline, CDR1 is SGHTA and CDR2 FQGNSA. Trimming stripped 2 bases from V and 0 bases from J, with 10 bases between. The CDR3 reads CASSLTPVYQETQYF. The CDR3 DNA follows: TGTGCCAGCAGCTTAACCCCTGTGTACCAAGAGACCCAGTACTTC.

This clonotype was detected many times. The genes are TRBV3-2 and TRBJ2-5; the D call of TRBD2 is as the table states it, not checked on the DNA. TRBV3-2 is termed a pseudogene. The CDR3 is made up of 12 amino acids. CDR3 nucleotide sequence: TGTGCCAGCAGGGGCCTGGGAGAGACCCAGTACTTC. Its protein product is CASRGLGETQYF.

There are a few counts of this clonotype. This sequence joins TRBV5-5 and TRBJ1-2; D gene ambiguous. Trimming stripped 7 bases from V and 4 bases from J, with 23 bases between. CDR1 and CDR2 from the germline V gene are SGHKS and YYEKEE (reference sequence). The CDR3 loop spans 16 amino acids. Here the CDR3 reads CASFIVVSRKTYGYTF. DNA of the CDR3: TGTGCCAGCTTCATCGTTGTCTCGCGAAAGACCTATGGCTACACCTTC.